These 20 T cell receptor beta chains were all obtained from the same sample, sequenced in a study of blood T cell repertoires in COVID-19. Using immunoSEQ multiplex PCR, the repertoire was profiled, and TCRdb retains in-frame clones only, with some absent. The table shows around 230,000 clones, with roughly 89% occurring only once. The sequenced material came from PBMCs or T cells enriched from blood (not recorded which). These receptors all come from a woman in her thirties with acute COVID-19.

V gene TRBV18 combines with J gene TRBJ2-1; 8 bases agree with TRBD2. The trim removed 3 bases at V and 4 bases at J, leaving 8 bases unmatched. Per germline, CDR1 KGHSH and CDR2 LQKENI. The CDR3 runs to 16 residues. CDR3 in DNA: TGTGCCAGCTCACCTCAGCCAGCGGGGGCTTACAATGAGCAGTTCTTC. Amino acid sequence: CASSPQPAGAYNEQFF.

The J gene is TRBJ1-1, the V gene TRBV3-1 (or the pseudogene TRBV3-2); possibly TRBD1 for D (6 bases). V shed 4 bases and J shed 6 bases, with 12 bases lying between them. Germline V gene data show CDR1 as LGHDT and CDR2 as YNNKEL (reference sequence). This CDR3 is 13 amino acids long. The CDR3 reads CASSLAGVAEAFF. In DNA form, the CDR3 reads TGTGCCAGCAGCCTAGCAGGGGTCGCTGAAGCTTTCTTT.

The CDR3 DNA reads TGTGCCAGCAGCCTACGCGGACAGCCTAACTATGGCTACACCTTC. Translated, it gives CASSLRGQPNYGYTF. V gene TRBV9 combines with J gene TRBJ1-2; D possibly corresponds to TRBD1 (6 bases). V was shortened by 4 bases and J by 0 bases, with 13 bases between the two germline ends. The CDR3 length is 15 residues. Per the germline V gene, CDR1 is SGDLS and CDR2 is YYNGEE.

The chain recombines TRBV5-6 with TRBJ1-4; 7 nucleotides agree with TRBD1. CDR1 is SGHDT and CDR2 is YYEEEE in the germline V gene. The junction had 6 bases not matched to a gene; V was cut back by 4 bases and J by 0 bases. The CDR3 covers 16 residues. The CDR3 sequence: CASSVYRGATNEKLFF. The CDR3 coding sequence is TGTGCCAGCAGCGTATACAGGGGTGCAACTAATGAAAAACTGTTTTTT.

This rearrangement joins TRBV6-5 to TRBJ1-1; 10 bases align to TRBD1. Germline V gene lookup returns CDR1 MNHEY and CDR2 SVGAGI. The CDR3 has 12 residues. V lost 2 bases to trimming and J lost 12 bases; unmatched junction nucleotides: 3. The DNA for the CDR3 is TGTGCCAGCAGTTACGGACAGGGGGTAACTTTCTTT. Amino acids: CASSYGQGVTFF.

Note on this clone: Different DNA sequences within this sample yield the same CDR3. This rearrangement joins TRBV18 to TRBJ1-1, with 7 bases lining up with TRBD1. CDR1 is KGHSH and CDR2 is LQKENI in the germline V gene. This CDR3 has 14 amino acids. J gave up 3 bases and V 4 bases, and 5 bases lay outside the gene matches. The CDR3: CASSLDRVDTEAFF. CDR3 coding DNA: TGTGCCAGCTCACTTGACAGGGTCGACACTGAAGCTTTCTTT. Looking up the rest from reference TRBV18 and TRBJ1-1 gives the full variable domain: NAGVMQNPRHLVRRRGQEARLRCSPMKGHSHVYWYRQLPEEGLKFMVYLQKENIIDESGMPKERFSAEFPKEGPSILRIQQVVRGDSAAYFCASSLDRVDTEAFFGQGTRLTVV.

A single count supports this clone. The chain links TRBV19 to TRBJ1-4, with D tentatively TRBD1 (6 bases). Trimming removed 9 bases from V and 0 bases from J, with 8 bases in between. The length of the CDR3 is 13 residues. Germline V CDR1 and CDR2: LNHDA, SQIVND (reference sequence). The CDR3 sequence: CASTGTTNEKLFF. The CDR3 region has the DNA TGTGCCAGCACAGGGACAACTAATGAAAAACTGTTTTTT.

This rearrangement joins TRBV7-2 to TRBJ2-5; 16 nucleotides align to TRBD2. The length of the CDR3 is 19 residues. The V gene's germline CDR1 is SGHTA and CDR2 FQGNSA. Losses at the gene ends were 4 bases for V and 5 bases for J; bases not matched to a gene: 13. The chain's CDR3 is CASSSSGTSGGARWETQYF. CDR3 bases: TGTGCCAGCAGCTCAAGCGGGACTAGCGGGGGGGCCAGGTGGGAGACCCAGTACTTC.

The V call is TRBV6-5, the J call TRBJ1-1, with 10 bases identical to TRBD1. The CDR3 extends over 15 amino acids. Germline values: CDR1 MNHEY, CDR2 SVGAGI. V was clipped by 7 bases and J by 6 bases; unmatched bases: 11. The chain's CDR3 is CASTSRGQGPAEAFF. DNA of the CDR3: TGTGCCAGCACCTCACGGGGACAGGGGCCCGCTGAAGCTTTCTTT.

V usage is TRBV18 and J usage is TRBJ2-3; 7 bases are a match to TRBD2. CDR1 and CDR2 from the germline V gene are KGHSH and LQKENI. The junction had 14 bases not matched to a gene; V was cut back by 6 bases and J by 5 bases. This CDR3 contains 16 residues. The chain's CDR3 is CASSRGVPSSGDTQYF. The CDR3 DNA reads as TGTGCCAGCTCCCGGGGGGTCCCGTCCTCAGGAGATACGCAGTATTTT.

This chain joins TRBV9 and TRBJ2-3; possibly TRBD2 for D (6 bases). Per the germline V gene, CDR1 is SGDLS and CDR2 is YYNGEE. With 0 bases removed from V and 2 bases from J, the gap between germline ends came to 10 bases. This CDR3 spans 15 amino acids. CDR3 DNA: TGTGCCAGCAGCGTAGGCCCGGGAGACACAGATACGCAGTATTTT. Translated, it gives CASSVGPGDTDTQYF.

Here the CDR3 DNA reads TGTGCCAGCAGCTATGAGGACAGCTCCTACACCTTC. It encodes CASSYEDSSYTF. J is TRBJ1-2 and V is TRBV6-5, with a possible D match to TRBD1 (6 bases). This CDR3 contains 12 residues. Deletions cut 6 bases from V and 10 bases from J, with 15 bases between. Germline-derived CDR1 and CDR2 are MNHEY and SVGAGI.

The J gene is TRBJ1-4, the V gene TRBV7-2; no clear D. Trimming removed 1 base at V and 11 bases at J, with 17 bases between. This CDR3 has 15 residues. Germline assignment: CDR1 SGHTA and CDR2 FQGNSA. The CDR3 DNA follows: TGTGCCAGCAGCTTAGTAGTGTCGGCAGGAGGGAAACTGTTTTTT. Translating it yields CASSLVVSAGGKLFF.

V and J are TRBV30 and TRBJ2-7, with TRBD2 as a possible D gene (6 bases). This CDR3 is built from 15 residues. CDR1 and CDR2 from the germline V gene are GTSNPN and SVGIG (reference sequence). V lost 2 bases to trimming and J lost 3 bases, with 17 bases between them. The CDR3, as DNA: TGTGCCTGGAGTCCTCCGGGACTCACACTCTACGAGCAGTACTTC. This encodes CAWSPPGLTLYEQYF.

The chain has TRBV12-3 or TRBV12-4 and TRBJ2-1; 7 nucleotides align to TRBD1. Trimming removed 6 bases from V and 9 bases from J; junction bases left unmatched: 5. This CDR3 has 12 amino acids. The CDR3 protein is CASSLTGFEQFF. CDR3 nucleotide sequence: TGTGCCAGCAGCCTGACAGGGTTTGAGCAGTTCTTC.

The chain couples TRBV27 to TRBJ2-1; 9 nucleotides agree with TRBD2. Per germline, CDR1 MNHEY and CDR2 SMNVEV (reference sequence). V shed 3 bases and J 2 bases; nucleotides not matched to a gene: 2. The CDR3 length is 15 residues. This chain's CDR3 is CASSLAGGAYNEQFF. CDR3 coding DNA: TGTGCCAGCAGTTTGGCGGGGGGGGCCTACAATGAGCAGTTCTTC.

The chain employs TRBV11-2 and TRBJ1-3; tentatively, D is TRBD1 (6 bases). V was pared by 4 bases and J by 8 bases, with 27 bases between. The CDR3 has 18 amino acids. CDR1 is SGHAT and CDR2 is FQNNGV in the germline V gene. CDR3 DNA: TGTGCCAGCAGCTATAAGTCTAGCGGACAGCAGAGGAAGGACACCATATATTTT. Residues: CASSYKSSGQQRKDTIYF.

This chain connects TRBV30 to TRBJ2-5; TRBD2 agrees at 12 bases. This CDR3 has 16 residues. J was trimmed by 4 bases and V by 0 bases; bases with no gene match: 6. Germline assignment: CDR1 GTSNPN and CDR2 SVGIG (reference sequence). The chain's CDR3 is CAWSVGASGGAETQYF. As DNA, the CDR3 is TGTGCCTGGAGTGTAGGGGCTAGCGGGGGGGCAGAGACCCAGTACTTC.

This clone was recorded once. The CDR3 sequence is CASSQVQWGRQYF. In DNA form, the CDR3 reads TGTGCCAGCAGCCAAGTCCAATGGGGCAGGCAGTACTTC. V and J are TRBV14 and TRBJ2-7; D is possibly TRBD1 (5 bases). CDR3 length equals 13 residues. Trimming cost V 1 base and J 9 bases, with 13 bases left between them. Germline CDR1 is SGHDN and CDR2 is FVKESK.

V and J are TRBV7-8 and TRBJ1-5, with D possibly matching TRBD1 (6 bases). Germline CDR1 is SGHVS and CDR2 is FQNEAQ. The CDR3 loop spans 15 amino acids. Deletions cut 5 bases from V and 6 bases from J, with 17 bases between. The CDR3 reads CASSPITGIGQPQHF. CDR3 sequence (DNA): TGTGCCAGCAGCCCAATTACAGGGATTGGTCAGCCCCAGCATTTT.